This passage covers 3 T cell receptor beta chains from one sample sequenced in a study of blood T cells in healthy people across ages (dated by TCRdb to between 2014 and 2017). The receptor library was made with 5' RACE. Instrument used: Illumina HiSeq 2500. A second PCR of about 7 to 12 cycles was performed with a sample-barcoded 5' primer and a J-beta primer mix. TCRdb cleaned the public reads at Q25 with fastp, built clones with MiXCR and kept in-frame beta chains. Entries that share a CDR3 protein sequence are merged under the most common genes and DNA. Counted in this sample were 760,000 or so distinct CDR3 sequences; 25% of them appeared once. The ten biggest clones cover 9.4% of the sample. The same data also went into a second study, on T cells of mothers and their children.

Sequencing was carried out using blood. The receptors were sampled from a boy under 18 in good health.

This clonotype was observed a handful of times. This chain joins TRBV5-1 and TRBJ1-5; possible D gene TRBD1, 5 bases. Germline CDR1 reads SGHRS; CDR2 reads YFSETQ. The CDR3 runs 15 residues. The V end lost 2 bases, the J end lost 3 bases, and 12 bases lay between the germline ends. In nucleotides, the CDR3 is TGCGCCAGCAGCTTAACCGGGACTACCAATCAGCCCCAGCATTTT. Translating it yields CASSLTGTTNQPQHF.

This sequence joins TRBV6-5 and TRBJ2-7; 13 positions agree with TRBD2. In germline, CDR1 is MNHEY, CDR2 SVGAGI. The J segment lost 12 bases and the V segment lost 6 bases, leaving 14 bases of the junction unmatched. The length of the CDR3 is 15 residues. As DNA, the CDR3 is TGTGCCAGCAGGCCGCGACTAGCGGGAGGATCGTTTCCGTACTTC. This sequence encodes CASRPRLAGGSFPYF.

This clonotype was detected a few times. The chain joins TRBV24-1 to TRBJ2-5; tentative D call: TRBD1 (5 bases). Per germline, CDR1 KGHDR and CDR2 SFDVKD. V was cut by 3 bases and J by 1 base, with 8 bases left in between. The CDR3 runs 14 residues. CDR3 nucleotides: TGTGCCACCAGTGATAGCCAGGGCCAAGAGACCCAGTACTTC. It translates to CATSDSQGQETQYF.